The sequence of this T cell receptor beta chain was determined in a study of OX40 agonist ivuxolimab in advanced cancers. As for the study more broadly: The costimulatory receptor OX40 (CD134) was targeted by ivuxolimab, a fully human IgG2 agonistic monoclonal antibody. Intravenous ivuxolimab was administered to patients every 2 weeks at six dose levels: 0.01, 0.1, 0.3, 1.5, 3 and 10 mg/kg. Of the approximately 50 patients in dose escalation, about 20 had hepatocellular carcinoma, roughly 15 had melanoma, 9 had renal cell carcinoma and 9 had head and neck cancer. In the dose-escalation cohort, 82.7% of patients were male, and the mean age was roughly 60 years with a range of roughly 20 to 85. Patients were allowed to have had prior anti-PD-1, anti-PD-L1 or anti-CTLA-4 therapy, and roughly 40% of the dose-escalation patients had been treated with checkpoint inhibitors. Partial responses were achieved by three dose-escalation patients, of whom one had hepatocellular carcinoma and two had cutaneous melanoma. The purpose of peripheral TCRbeta sequencing was to test whether ivuxolimab changed TCR sequence diversity and led to clonal T-cell expansion. The paper reports the monotherapy dose-escalation portion (N of about 50 patients) of the phase I ivuxolimab trial.

Genomic DNA was isolated from the sorted cells so that the TCRbeta CDR3 region could be sequenced. The immunoSEQ Assay was used to sequence the TCRbeta CDR3 regions. The table was pulled from immuneACCESS by TCRdb, which kept in-frame rearrangements only. Such tables lose some clones; where checked, under half of the loss comes from unresolved V genes, and the rest has no known cause. The sample has some 59,000 clones on record, about 85% of them singletons. The ten largest clones take up around 15% of the sample. The germline V and J ends show losses of 6 bases and 4 bases respectively, and no gene match explains 3 bases of the junction. Looking up the germline V gene (reference sequence) yields CDR1 MNHNY and CDR2 SVGAGI. Inclusive of the bounding cysteine and phenylalanine, the CDR3 is 14 residues long. This entry keeps only the CDR3 DNA: 42 bases, framed from base 1. Of note for this clone: What this receptor recognizes is not known. Per-nucleotide qualities are absent, and no much larger clonotype sits a single base away.

Patients with a history of autoimmune disease or receiving systemic immunosuppression were excluded from the trial. Peripheral blood for TCR sequencing was collected from all dose cohorts at baseline, on cycle 4 day 1, and on cycle 7 day 1. The samples were taken from a phase I, first-in-human, multicenter, open-label dose-escalation trial of ivuxolimab. Adults with locally advanced or metastatic head and neck squamous cell, hepatocellular, melanoma or renal cell carcinoma were enrolled in the trial. Before TCR sequencing, CD4+ T cells and CD8+ T cells from peripheral blood were sorted into separate populations. The investigation overall reported the following: In partial responders in the 0.1-3.0 mg/kg groups, normalized peripheral clonal expansion was found to be among the lowest, especially among CD8+ T cells. At doses of 0.1 to 3.0 mg/kg, clonal expansion of both CD4+ and CD8+ blood T cells was observed from baseline to week 6. Low levels of normalized T-cell clonal expansion were also seen in some patients who did not respond. The antigen specificity of the clonally expanded peripheral T cells was not determined. After ivuxolimab, expanded clones were on average more numerous among CD8+ T cells than among CD4+ T cells.

This chain joins TRBV6-6 to TRBJ2-1, and TRBD2 aligns with 10 junction nucleotides. The sequencing here drew on CD4+ or CD8+ T cells sorted from blood, taken in a trial of the OX40 agonist ivuxolimab. This TCR was sampled from an adult with an advanced solid tumor such as melanoma, head and neck, liver or kidney cancer. The nucleotides read TGTGCCAGCAGGGCTAGCGGGAGATACAATGAGCAGTTCTTC. It is translated as CASRASGRYNEQFF.